The clone carrying this T cell receptor beta chain showed up many times. Its antigen is undetermined. Regions amplified from RNA transcripts were the TCR beta CDR3 regions. Carried out on the TCR CDR3, a first-round RT-PCR used the HTBI primer set. TCRdb redid the calling of the multiplex PCR reads with MiXCR, one entry per CDR3 protein. The sample has roughly 500,000 distinct CDR3 sequences, over 45% seen once. The sample is drawn from a study of T cells in Graves' hyperthyroidism and ophthalmopathy. Germline-derived CDR1 and CDR2 are SNHLY and FYNNEI. Unmatched junction bases numbered 3, after V lost 6 bases and J lost 3 bases. The CDR3 spans 13 residues. Points from the study as a whole: Expanded thyroid clonotypes (above 0.001) were mostly also found in blood.

Exclusion of patients followed from uncontrolled infection, other autoimmune disease, pregnancy or lactation. Diagnoses were established using clinical symptoms, serum thyroxine and TRAb, thyroid ultrasound and orbital computed tomography. Source material: peripheral blood or thyroid tissue (not recorded which). The sequence was obtained from an adult woman with Graves' disease, either hyperthyroidism or ophthalmopathy (not recorded which). The chain couples TRBV2 to TRBJ1-1, with 8 bases lining up with TRBD1. CDR3 DNA: TGTGCCAGCAGCACAGGGGGTTACACTGAAGCTTTCTTT. This codes for CASSTGGYTEAFF.